The following is a TCR beta chain sequence with its context. The entry originates in a study of blood T cell repertoires in COVID-19. Study-wide background: Sites in the United States, Italy and Spain provided acute and convalescent COVID-19 samples. PBMCs, B-cell-depleted T cells, or T cells provided the cDNA or gDNA that made up the material.

The germline V gene encodes CDR1 LGHNA and CDR2 YSLEER. CDR3 length: 15 amino acids. The ends were cut back, 0 bases at V and 4 bases at J, with 10 bases in the middle. In the study's own analysis: For nucleated cells, counts were estimated from reference gene primer amplification. This table comes from immunoSEQ multiplex PCR, and its TCRdb copy is limited to in-frame clones, with some not included. Clonal size and the V and J genes are those of that table, whereas D and trimming came from the DNA. Among about 20,000 clones listed, roughly 87% were seen once. Sequenced: peripheral blood. The rearrangement links TRBV4-3 to TRBJ2-1; maybe TRBD2 (6 bases). The TCR sequence derives from a human donor with active COVID-19. The donor label of this sample is uncertain. The CDR3 reads CASSQDGGLYNEQFF. CDR3 sequence (DNA): TGCGCCAGCAGCCAAGATGGGGGACTGTACAATGAGCAGTTCTTC.